This T cell receptor beta chain was recovered during a study of T cell responses to AZD1222 COVID-19 vaccine. At the level of the study: The analysis combined second doses at about 4 or about 12 weeks.

The data were produced by immunoSEQ multiplex PCR, yet TCRdb's version contains in-frame clones alone and is incomplete. The sample records approximately 160,000 clones, approximately 90% being singletons. Germline CDR1 SGHTA, CDR2 FQGNSA. The ends were cut back, 0 bases at V and 1 base at J, with 12 bases in the middle. This CDR3 region has 16 residues. Sequenced here: peripheral blood, sampled on day 0 of AZD1222 vaccination. The TCR comes from an adult in good health. The V gene is TRBV7-2, the J gene TRBJ2-5; D is undetermined. In DNA form, the CDR3 reads TGTGCCAGCAGCTTAGCCAGCATGCGAGGCCAAGAGACCCAGTACTTC. Translating gives CASSLASMRGQETQYF.